The 19 T cell receptor beta chains below all came from one sample that was sequenced in a study of T-cell memory formation after mild COVID-19. TCRdb independently ran MiXCR on the 5' RACE reads; one entry per CDR3 protein. Of 380,000 or so distinct CDR3 sequences in the sample, around 13% were seen once. Sequencing used PBMCs or a T cell subset sorted from them (not recorded which). The receptors here all came from a man between 18 and 35 years old who had mild COVID-19 (a few samples of this study predate the infection). Cell type and time point are not known.

J is TRBJ2-1 and V is TRBV3-1; D remains unclear. Trimming took off 0 bases at V and 9 bases at J, with 9 bases between the two ends. The germline V gene encodes CDR1 LGHDT and CDR2 YNNKEL (reference sequence). CDR3 size: 13 residues. The CDR3 loop reads CASSQDRHGEQFF. The CDR3 bases are TGTGCCAGCAGCCAAGATAGACACGGTGAGCAGTTCTTC.

This clonotype appeared a few times. Written as DNA, the CDR3 is TGCGCCAGCAGCTTGGTGCAGGGGTTGAACACTGAAGCTTTCTTT. This encodes CASSLVQGLNTEAFF. V gene TRBV5-1 combines with J gene TRBJ1-1; possibly TRBD1 for D (6 bases). This CDR3 has 15 residues. CDR1 is SGHRS, CDR2 YFSETQ, per germline. V gave up 0 bases and J gave up 0 bases, with 9 bases separating them.

This chain connects TRBV12-3 or TRBV12-4 to TRBJ1-1; 8 bases map to TRBD1. Trimming cost V 1 base and J 3 bases; bases outside gene matches: 13. The CDR3 length is 18 residues. The CDR3 sequence is CASSLGPSLTGAHTEAFF. The CDR3 coding sequence is TGTGCCAGCAGTTTAGGCCCCTCTCTGACAGGGGCCCACACTGAAGCTTTCTTT.

J is TRBJ1-2 and V is TRBV6-5; D perhaps matches TRBD1 (5 bases). The CDR3 spans 13 residues. Germline CDR1 MNHEY, CDR2 SVGAGI. V shed 2 bases and J shed 7 bases, with 11 bases lying between them. The CDR3 bases are TGTGCCAGCAGTTACCGTGGGGGACGTGGCTACACCTTC. It codes for CASSYRGGRGYTF.

The rearrangement joins TRBV7-3 to TRBJ2-1, with TRBD2 identical over 13 bases. This CDR3 is built from 17 residues. V gave up 6 bases and J gave up 5 bases; unmatched junction bases: 10. The germline V gene encodes CDR1 SGHTA and CDR2 FQGTGA. CDR3 amino acids: CASSRPGLAGTNNEQFF. In DNA form, the CDR3 reads TGTGCCAGCAGTCGCCCGGGACTAGCGGGGACAAACAATGAGCAGTTCTTC.

This clonotype was observed a handful of times. This chain connects TRBV4-3 to TRBJ2-1, with 7 bases that match TRBD2. The J segment lost 4 bases and the V segment lost 3 bases, leaving 6 bases of the junction unmatched. Germline CDR1 reads LGHNA; CDR2 reads YSLEER. The length of the CDR3 is 15 residues. The CDR3 coding sequence is TGCGCCAGCAGCCAGTCTAGCGGTTTTTACAATGAGCAGTTCTTC. Protein sequence: CASSQSSGFYNEQFF.

Ten or more counts support this clonotype. Without the conserved terminal phenylalanine or tryptophan, this CDR3 likely stems from a read error. The DNA is omitted, as the CDR3 cannot be located on it reliably, and the CDR3 follows TCRdb's listing. The chain employs TRBV4-3 and TRBJ2-5; TRBD1 reflects the table's D call only, with no check against the DNA. Per germline, CDR1 LGHNA and CDR2 YSLEER. The CDR3 spans 11 amino acids, including both terminal residues. The CDR3: CASSQDYAQGV.

This clonotype occurred a few times. This chain links TRBV7-3 with TRBJ2-3; the D call may be TRBD1 or TRBD2 (6 bases each). CDR1 and CDR2 (germline): SGHTA, FQGTGA. This CDR3 comprises 15 residues. The germline V and J ends were trimmed by 4 bases and 4 bases, with 15 bases remaining between them. The CDR3 sequence is CASSSARGAADTQYF. CDR3 nucleotides: TGTGCCAGCAGCTCAGCGAGGGGGGCCGCAGATACGCAGTATTTT.

The DNA for the CDR3 is TGCAGTGCTTCTAGCGGGGGGGCGTGGAATGAGCAGTTCTTC. This encodes CSASSGGAWNEQFF. The J gene is TRBJ2-1, the V gene TRBV20-1; 12 positions agree with TRBD2. V lost 5 bases to trimming and J lost 7 bases; unmatched junction nucleotides: 6. The CDR3 sequence is 14 residues long. From germline, CDR1 is DFQATT and CDR2 SNEGSKA (reference sequence).

The chain carries TRBV5-1 and TRBJ2-7; no reliable D call. The CDR3 runs to 14 residues. The germline gives CDR1 SGHRS, CDR2 YFSETQ. Trimming removed 4 bases at V and 4 bases at J, with 15 bases between. CDR3 DNA sequence: TGCGCCAGCAGCGCCGGACCAACGGGTTACGAGCAGTACTTC. Encoded protein: CASSAGPTGYEQYF.

This clonotype appeared a few times. This sequence joins TRBV6-5 and TRBJ2-7, with TRBD1 matching 9 bases. Per germline, CDR1 MNHEY and CDR2 SVGAGI. The CDR3 covers 14 residues. With V trimmed by 6 bases and J by 4 bases, 7 bases remained unmatched. The CDR3 reads CASSLRTGEYEQYF. In nucleotides, the CDR3 is TGTGCCAGCAGCCTCCGGACAGGGGAATACGAGCAGTACTTC.

The chain is built from TRBV20-1 and TRBJ1-3; TRBD1 might be the D (5 bases). Trimming shortened V by 6 bases and J by 4 bases, and 10 bases separated the two germline ends. The CDR3 loop spans 12 amino acids. Germline V gene lookup returns CDR1 DFQATT and CDR2 SNEGSKA (reference sequence). The CDR3 nucleotides read TGCAGTGCCACAGGCCAGGGAAACACCATATATTTT. It is translated as CSATGQGNTIYF.

Only a few counts were recorded for this clonotype. The chain links TRBV5-1 to TRBJ2-1; TRBD2 agrees at 10 bases. Per germline, CDR1 SGHRS and CDR2 YFSETQ. Trimming took 2 bases from V and 5 from J; bases not matched to a gene: 4. The CDR3 runs to 15 residues. DNA of the CDR3: TGCGCCAGCAGCTTCCCCCTAGCGGGGGACAATGAGCAGTTCTTC. Translation: CASSFPLAGDNEQFF.

This clonotype was recorded a few times. The chain links TRBV4-3 to TRBJ2-1; 7 positions match TRBD1. The trim removed 0 bases at V and 0 bases at J, leaving 2 bases unmatched. Germline lookup yields CDR1 LGHNA and CDR2 YSLEER. CDR3 length equals 16 residues. The CDR3 sequence is CASSQDRGSSYNEQFF. In nucleotides, the CDR3 is TGCGCCAGCAGCCAAGACAGGGGGAGCTCCTACAATGAGCAGTTCTTC.

This clonotype was detected only a few times. The chain is built from TRBV11-2 and TRBJ2-7; 11 bases line up with TRBD1. Unmatched junction bases numbered 6, after V lost 5 bases and J lost 6 bases. CDR3 length: 14 residues. Germline V gives CDR1 SGHAT, CDR2 FQNNGV. CDR3: CASSLGGTGGEQYF. CDR3 coding DNA: TGTGCCAGCAGCCTAGGGGGGACAGGGGGCGAGCAGTACTTC.

This clonotype was detected only a few times. The V call is TRBV10-1, the J call TRBJ2-7, with 8 bases lining up with TRBD1. Germline CDR1 is WNHNN and CDR2 is SYGVQD (reference sequence). V gave up 1 base and J gave up 4 bases; unmatched junction bases: 0. The CDR3 runs 13 residues. In DNA form, the CDR3 reads TGCGCCAGCAGTGAGTACAGGGGGTACGAGCAGTACTTC. It translates to CASSEYRGYEQYF.

The V gene is TRBV6-2 or TRBV6-3, the J gene TRBJ1-5; D remains ambiguous. CDR3 length: 15 residues. The germline CDR1 and CDR2 sequences are MNHEY and SVGEGT. Deletions cut 4 bases from V and 2 bases from J, with 12 bases between. The CDR3 loop is CASSWRAVGNQPQHF. DNA for the CDR3: TGTGCCAGCAGTTGGAGGGCGGTGGGCAATCAGCCCCAGCATTTT.

The rearrangement joins TRBV7-8 to TRBJ1-6; D gene ambiguous. The V and J ends lost 5 bases and 7 bases respectively, with 12 bases between them. CDR3 length: 14 amino acids. Germline V lookup: CDR1 SGHVS, CDR2 FQNEAQ. DNA of the CDR3: TGTGCCAGCAGCCCTAGTAGGATGAATTCACCCCTCCACTTT. This sequence encodes CASSPSRMNSPLHF.

The chain couples TRBV29-1 to TRBJ2-5; the D gene is possibly TRBD1 (6 bases). The CDR3 spans 11 residues. Germline V CDR1 and CDR2: SQVTM, ANQGSEA. Deletions cut 7 bases from V and 4 bases from J, with 10 bases between. As DNA, the CDR3 is TGCAGCGCGTGCAGGGGAGAGACCCAGTACTTC. The encoded protein is CSACRGETQYF.